The 20 T cell receptor beta chains given below trace back to one sample, sequenced in a study of T cells after yellow fever vaccination. One entry per CDR3 protein results from TCRdb running MiXCR on the 5' RACE reads. There are about 360,000 distinct CDR3 sequences in the sample; 6.2% occur only once, and 15% lies in the top ten. The specimen was PBMCs, collected 5 days after the yellow fever booster vaccination. Receptors originate from a man aged 25 to 40 who received the YFV17D yellow fever vaccine.

V usage is TRBV20-1 and J usage is TRBJ2-1; D gene unclear. The length of the CDR3 is 12 residues. Per germline, CDR1 DFQATT and CDR2 SNEGSKA (reference sequence). V lost 4 bases and J lost 10, with 14 bases in between. The DNA of the CDR3 is TGCAGTGCTAACAGTGCCCCCAAGGAGCAGTTCTTC. As protein: CSANSAPKEQFF.

This clonotype appeared a few times. This chain connects TRBV7-7 to TRBJ2-7; tentative D call: TRBD2 (6 bases). The CDR3 loop spans 16 amino acids. The V and J ends lost 0 bases and 6 bases respectively, with 18 bases between them. Germline V CDR1 and CDR2: SSHAT, FNYEAQ (reference sequence). The DNA of the CDR3 is TGTGCCAGCAGCTTAGCGTCTGGGGGAGGTTGTGGCGAGCAGTACTTC. Translation: CASSLASGGGCGEQYF.

The rearrangement uses TRBV5-1 and TRBJ2-5; the D gene is possibly TRBD2 (5 bases). The ends were cut back, 3 bases at V and 1 base at J, with 10 bases in the middle. Germline-derived CDR1 and CDR2 are SGHRS and YFSETQ. The CDR3 has 14 residues. The CDR3 DNA reads TGCGCCAGCAGCTCAGGAGAGGGCCAAGAGACCCAGTACTTC. Its protein is CASSSGEGQETQYF. Looking up the rest from reference TRBV5-1 and TRBJ2-5 gives the full variable domain: KAGVTQTPRYLIKTRGQQVTLSCSPISGHRSVSWYQQTPGQGLQFLFEYFSETQRNKGNFPGRFSGRQFSNSRSEMNVSTLELGDSALYLCASSSGEGQETQYFGPGTRLLVL.

This clonotype was recorded a few times. The chain has TRBV7-9 and TRBJ2-1, with 8 bases aligning to TRBD2. Germline CDR1 SEHNR, CDR2 FQNEAQ (reference sequence). V shed 1 base and J 10 bases; nucleotides not matched to a gene: 6. There are 14 residues in the CDR3. The CDR3 loop reads CASSLGGLAGEQFF. Written as DNA, the CDR3 is TGTGCCAGCAGCTTAGGTGGACTAGCAGGCGAGCAGTTCTTC.

This clonotype was observed many times. As DNA, the CDR3 is TGTGCCAGCAGCCCCCCCGGGACAAACTCCTACGAGCAGTACTTC. As protein: CASSPPGTNSYEQYF. V gene TRBV28 combines with J gene TRBJ2-7, with a possible D match to TRBD1 (6 bases). The germline V gene has CDR1 MDHEN and CDR2 SYDVKM. V was trimmed by 6 bases and J by 0 bases, leaving 15 bases between them. This CDR3 is 15 amino acids long.

The chain employs TRBV5-4 and TRBJ2-7; D remains ambiguous. Germline V gives CDR1 SGHNT, CDR2 YYREEE (reference sequence). This CDR3 comprises 15 residues. Trimming left V 3 bases short and J 3 bases short, with 16 bases between. The CDR3 DNA reads TGTGCCAGCAGCTCAACCGACTTGTCCTTCTACGAGCAGTACTTC. It translates to CASSSTDLSFYEQYF.

Many counts were recorded for this clonotype. One junction end disagrees with the germline gene, perhaps due to a read error. The V call is TRBV5-1, the J call TRBJ2-1; 11 bases map to TRBD2. This CDR3 comprises 14 residues. Germline assignment: CDR1 SGHRS and CDR2 YFSETQ. CDR3 residues: CASSLTSGSNEQFF. In DNA form, the CDR3 reads TGTGCCAGCAGCTTAACTAGCGGGAGCAATGAGCAGTTCTTC.

This clonotype was counted a few times. This chain connects TRBV29-1 to TRBJ2-2; no reliable D call. Per germline, CDR1 SQVTM and CDR2 ANQGSEA. The germline V and J ends were trimmed by 6 bases and 3 bases, with 17 bases remaining between them. The CDR3 totals 15 residues. CDR3 loop: CSVAFLSTYTGELFF. Here the CDR3 DNA reads TGCAGCGTAGCTTTTTTGAGCACGTACACCGGGGAGCTGTTTTTT.

This chain joins TRBV15 and TRBJ1-1; possible D gene TRBD1, 6 bases. Trimming stripped 4 bases from V and 2 bases from J, with 11 bases between. The CDR3 has 14 amino acids. CDR1 LNHNV and CDR2 YYDKDF come from the germline V gene (reference sequence). CDR3 sequence (DNA): TGTGCCACCAGCACCGTGGACAGAAACACTGAAGCTTTCTTT. This codes for CATSTVDRNTEAFF.

This clonotype was detected ten times or more. The CDR3 nucleotides read TGTGCCGTCGGACAATCACCCTCTGGGGCCAACGTCCTGACTTTC. It yields the protein CAVGQSPSGANVLTF. V and J are TRBV10-3 and TRBJ2-6; tentatively, D is TRBD1 (5 bases). Trimming cost V 11 bases and J 0 bases, with 14 bases left between them. Germline V gives CDR1 ENHRY, CDR2 SYGVKD. CDR3 length equals 15 residues.

This clonotype was observed a handful of times. This chain links TRBV9 with TRBJ2-5; 9 positions match TRBD1. V gave up 4 bases and J gave up 2 bases; unmatched junction bases: 6. Germline-derived CDR1 and CDR2 are SGDLS and YYNGEE. This CDR3 has 15 residues. The CDR3 spells CASSSTGGVQETQYF. The CDR3 region has the DNA TGTGCCAGCAGCTCTACAGGGGGCGTACAAGAGACCCAGTACTTC.

In its sample, this clonotype was seen a few times. The V call is TRBV10-3, the J call TRBJ2-2; maybe TRBD2 (6 bases). The germline V gene encodes CDR1 ENHRY and CDR2 SYGVKD. The CDR3 extends over 14 amino acids. V was clipped by 6 bases and J by 5 bases, with 13 bases between them. The CDR3 nucleotides read TGTGCCATCAGGGGCTCGGGACTTACCGGGGAGCTGTTTTTT. Its translation: CAIRGSGLTGELFF.

This clonotype has a count of ten or more. J is TRBJ2-2 and V is TRBV5-1; tentative D call: TRBD1 (6 bases). The V and J ends lost 5 bases and 6 bases respectively, with 11 bases between them. Per the germline V gene, CDR1 is SGHRS and CDR2 is YFSETQ. The CDR3 extends over 13 amino acids. CDR3 protein: CASRVGQPGELFF. As DNA, the CDR3 is TGCGCCAGCAGGGTCGGACAGCCCGGGGAGCTGTTTTTT.

This chain joins TRBV20-1 and TRBJ2-7; D ambiguous. Germline CDR1 DFQATT, CDR2 SNEGSKA (reference sequence). The CDR3 loop spans 11 amino acids. V lost 2 bases, J lost 4 bases, and 6 bases lay in between. The CDR3 bases are TGCAGTGCTAGACGAAAATACGAGCAGTACTTC. Its protein is CSARRKYEQYF.

The CDR3 sequence: CASSIQDGTNEKLFF. DNA of the CDR3: TGCGCCAGCAGCATACAGGACGGAACTAATGAAAAACTGTTTTTT. The chain joins TRBV5-1 to TRBJ1-4; TRBD1 might be the D (5 bases). The CDR3 runs 15 residues. Between the trimmed V and J ends, which lost 4 bases and 1 base, there was a span of 11 bases. Germline V CDR1 and CDR2: SGHRS, YFSETQ.

In its sample, this clonotype was seen many times. This sequence joins TRBV6-1 and TRBJ1-6, with D hard to call. CDR1 is MNHNS, CDR2 SASEGT, per germline. Deletions cut 1 base from V and 11 bases from J, with 3 bases between. The CDR3 is 11 amino acids. The CDR3, as DNA: TGTGCCAGCAGTGAAGTCCCACCCCTCCACTTT. Protein: CASSEVPPLHF.

The sample holds a few counts of this clonotype. The chain uses TRBV20-1 and TRBJ2-1; D is perhaps TRBD1 or TRBD2 (5 bases each). The CDR3 length is 15 residues. Germline loops: CDR1 DFQATT, CDR2 SNEGSKA (reference sequence). V dropped 0 bases and J dropped 9 bases, with 18 bases sitting between them. The CDR3 nucleotides read TGCAGTGCTAGAGATGGGGAAGGGGTCGGGGTTGAGCAGTTCTTC. The encoded protein is CSARDGEGVGVEQFF.

This clonotype showed up just a few times. This may stem from a read error, because a much larger clone lies one nucleotide away. The chain combines TRBV10-3 with TRBJ2-3; D gene ambiguous. The CDR3 is made up of 11 amino acids. Germline loops: CDR1 ENHRY, CDR2 SYGVKD. The germline V and J ends were trimmed by 5 bases and 2 bases, with 2 bases remaining between them. In DNA form, the CDR3 reads TGTGCCATCAGTAACACAGATACGCAGTATTTT. Encoded protein: CAISNTDTQYF.

This clonotype was detected ten times or more. The V call is TRBV20-1, the J call TRBJ2-7; D might be TRBD1 (5 bases). Looked up from germline, CDR1 is DFQATT and CDR2 is SNEGSKA (reference sequence). CDR3 length: 13 residues. Trimming removed 0 bases at V and 6 bases at J, with 12 bases between. The chain's CDR3 is CSARDAGNVEQYF. The CDR3 DNA reads as TGCAGTGCTAGAGATGCAGGGAATGTCGAGCAGTACTTC.

This clonotype turned up a few times. This chain links TRBV2 with TRBJ2-1, with a possible D match to TRBD1 (6 bases). Germline CDR1 SNHLY, CDR2 FYNNEI. V dropped 9 bases and J dropped 2 bases, with 14 bases sitting between them. This CDR3 has 14 residues. As DNA, the CDR3 is TGTGCCAGGAAAGGACAGAAAACCTACAATGAGCAGTTCTTC. This gives the protein CARKGQKTYNEQFF.